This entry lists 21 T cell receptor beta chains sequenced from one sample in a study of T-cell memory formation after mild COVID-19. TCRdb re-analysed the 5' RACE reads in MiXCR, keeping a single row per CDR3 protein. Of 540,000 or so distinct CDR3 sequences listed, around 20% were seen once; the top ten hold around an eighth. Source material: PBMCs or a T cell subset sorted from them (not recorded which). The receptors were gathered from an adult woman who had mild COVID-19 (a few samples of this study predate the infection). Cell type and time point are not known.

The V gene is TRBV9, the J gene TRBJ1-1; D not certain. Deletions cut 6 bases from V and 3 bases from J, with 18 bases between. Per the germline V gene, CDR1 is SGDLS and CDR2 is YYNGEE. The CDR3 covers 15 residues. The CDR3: CASIKLAALDTEAFF. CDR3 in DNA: TGTGCCAGCATCAAGCTGGCAGCTCTCGACACTGAAGCTTTCTTT.

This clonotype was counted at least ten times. The DNA for the CDR3 is TGTGCCATCAGTGAGGACGCCAGGGGAAACACCATATATTTT. It yields the protein CAISEDARGNTIYF. The chain couples TRBV10-3 to TRBJ1-3; the D is unclear. Germline V gene lookup returns CDR1 ENHRY and CDR2 SYGVKD. The CDR3 runs to 14 residues. V shed 2 bases and J shed 4 bases, with 9 bases lying between them.

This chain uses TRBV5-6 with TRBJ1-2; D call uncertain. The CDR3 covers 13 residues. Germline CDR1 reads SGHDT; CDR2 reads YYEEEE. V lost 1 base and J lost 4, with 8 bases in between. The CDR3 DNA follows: TGTGCCAGCAGCTTGTTGGCCAGCTATGGCTACACCTTC. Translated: CASSLLASYGYTF.

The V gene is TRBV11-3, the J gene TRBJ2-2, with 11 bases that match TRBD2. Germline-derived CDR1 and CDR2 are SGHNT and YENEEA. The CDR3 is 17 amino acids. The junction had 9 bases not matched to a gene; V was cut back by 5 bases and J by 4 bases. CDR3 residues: CASSLLTSGTGTGELFF. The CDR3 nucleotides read TGTGCCAGCAGCCTCCTGACTAGCGGGACCGGCACCGGGGAGCTGTTTTTT.

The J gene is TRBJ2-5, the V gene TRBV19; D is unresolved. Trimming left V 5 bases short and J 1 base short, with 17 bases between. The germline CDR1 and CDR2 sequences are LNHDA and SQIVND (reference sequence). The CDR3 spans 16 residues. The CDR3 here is CASSGGSRPPQETQYF. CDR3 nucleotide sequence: TGTGCCAGTAGTGGTGGGTCGAGACCACCCCAAGAGACCCAGTACTTC.

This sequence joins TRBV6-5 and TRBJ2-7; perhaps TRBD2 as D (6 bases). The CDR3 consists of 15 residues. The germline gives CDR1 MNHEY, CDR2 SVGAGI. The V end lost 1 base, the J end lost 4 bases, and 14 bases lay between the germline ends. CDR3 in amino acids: CASSYYSGREYEQYF. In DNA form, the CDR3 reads TGTGCCAGCAGTTACTATTCCGGACGGGAGTACGAGCAGTACTTC.

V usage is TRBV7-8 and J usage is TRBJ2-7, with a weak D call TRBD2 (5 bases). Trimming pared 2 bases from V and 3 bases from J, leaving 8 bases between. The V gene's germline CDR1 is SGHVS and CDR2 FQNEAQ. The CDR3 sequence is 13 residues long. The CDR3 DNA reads TGTGCCAGCAGCTTAAGAGCGGACTACGAGCAGTACTTC. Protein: CASSLRADYEQYF.

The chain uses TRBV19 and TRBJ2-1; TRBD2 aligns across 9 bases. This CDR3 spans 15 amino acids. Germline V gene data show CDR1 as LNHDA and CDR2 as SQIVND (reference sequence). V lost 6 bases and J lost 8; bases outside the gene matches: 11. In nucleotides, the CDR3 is TGTGCCAGTAGCGTAGTAGCGGGAGCTATCGATGAGCAGTTCTTC. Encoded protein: CASSVVAGAIDEQFF.

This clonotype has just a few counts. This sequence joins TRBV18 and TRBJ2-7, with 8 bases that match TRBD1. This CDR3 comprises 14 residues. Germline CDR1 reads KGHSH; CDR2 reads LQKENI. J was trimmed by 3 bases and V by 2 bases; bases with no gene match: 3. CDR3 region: CASSPGQGLYEQYF. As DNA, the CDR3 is TGTGCCAGCTCACCAGGACAGGGACTCTACGAGCAGTACTTC. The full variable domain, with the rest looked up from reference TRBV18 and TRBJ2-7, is NAGVMQNPRHLVRRRGQEARLRCSPMKGHSHVYWYRQLPEEGLKFMVYLQKENIIDESGMPKERFSAEFPKEGPSILRIQQVVRGDSAAYFCASSPGQGLYEQYFGPGTRLTVT.

DNA of the CDR3: TGTGCCAGCAGCCAAGGAGGCAGCGACACTGAAGCTTTCTTT. Protein product: CASSQGGSDTEAFF. V and J are TRBV3-1 and TRBJ1-1, with D unclear. The CDR3 is 14 amino acids. Deletions cut 1 base from V and 3 bases from J, with 9 bases between. CDR1 LGHDT and CDR2 YNNKEL come from the germline V gene (reference sequence).

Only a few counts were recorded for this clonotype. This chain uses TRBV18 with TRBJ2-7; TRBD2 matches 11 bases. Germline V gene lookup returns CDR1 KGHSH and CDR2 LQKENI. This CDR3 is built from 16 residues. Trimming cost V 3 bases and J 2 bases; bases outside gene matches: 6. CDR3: CASSPATSGKPYEQYF. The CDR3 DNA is TGTGCCAGCTCACCGGCGACTAGCGGGAAACCCTACGAGCAGTACTTC.

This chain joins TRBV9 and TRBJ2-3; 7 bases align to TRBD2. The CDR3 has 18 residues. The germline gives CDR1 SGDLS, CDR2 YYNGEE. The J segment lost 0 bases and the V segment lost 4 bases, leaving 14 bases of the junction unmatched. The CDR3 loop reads CASSQMGRGLGSTDTQYF. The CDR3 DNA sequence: TGTGCCAGCAGCCAGATGGGCCGCGGACTAGGTAGCACAGATACGCAGTATTTT.

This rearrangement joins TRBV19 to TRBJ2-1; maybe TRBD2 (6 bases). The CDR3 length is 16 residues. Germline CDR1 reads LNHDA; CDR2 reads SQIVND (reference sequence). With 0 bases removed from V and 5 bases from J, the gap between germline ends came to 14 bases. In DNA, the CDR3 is TGTGCCAGTAGTATAGATATAGGGAGGTCCAACAATGAGCAGTTCTTC. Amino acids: CASSIDIGRSNNEQFF.

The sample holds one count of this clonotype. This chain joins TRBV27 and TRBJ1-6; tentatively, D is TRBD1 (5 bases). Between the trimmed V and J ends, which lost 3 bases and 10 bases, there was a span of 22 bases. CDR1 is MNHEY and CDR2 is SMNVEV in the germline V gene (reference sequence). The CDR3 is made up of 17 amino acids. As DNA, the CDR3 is TGTGCCAGCAGTTTCAAAGCGGGACTCCTAAAGTGGTCACCCCTCCACTTT. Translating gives CASSFKAGLLKWSPLHF.

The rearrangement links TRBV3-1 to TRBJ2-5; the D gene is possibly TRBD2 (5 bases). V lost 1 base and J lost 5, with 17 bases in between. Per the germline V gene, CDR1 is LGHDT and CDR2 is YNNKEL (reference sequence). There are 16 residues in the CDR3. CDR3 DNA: TGTGCCAGCAGCCAAGGACGAGGGAGCGGCGGTGAGACCCAGTACTTC. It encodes CASSQGRGSGGETQYF.

The CDR3 bases are TGTGCCAGCAGTTTATCAGGCGGGGGCGCTCGGGAGACCCAGTACTTC. It yields the protein CASSLSGGGARETQYF. V is TRBV28 and J is TRBJ2-5, with D possibly being TRBD2 (7 bases). The CDR3 is 16 residues long. Germline loops: CDR1 MDHEN, CDR2 SYDVKM. V was clipped by 1 base and J by 5 bases, with 17 bases between them.

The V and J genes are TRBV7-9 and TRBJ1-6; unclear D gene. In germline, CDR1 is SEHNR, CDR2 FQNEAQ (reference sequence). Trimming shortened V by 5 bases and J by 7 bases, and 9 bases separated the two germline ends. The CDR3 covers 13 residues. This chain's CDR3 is CASSPIPNSPLHF. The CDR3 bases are TGTGCCAGCAGCCCCATCCCGAATTCACCCCTCCACTTT.

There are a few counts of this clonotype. CDR3 protein: CASSLGLKGSTDTQYF. The CDR3 bases are TGTGCCAGCAGCTTAGGGTTAAAGGGGAGCACAGATACGCAGTATTTT. The chain is built from TRBV11-3 and TRBJ2-3; D perhaps matches TRBD1 (5 bases). CDR1 is SGHNT and CDR2 is YENEEA in the germline V gene. The CDR3 sequence is 16 residues long. V was pared by 1 base and J by 0 bases, with 11 bases between. The full variable domain, its missing parts supplied by reference TRBV11-3 and TRBJ2-3, is EAGVVQSPRYKIIEKKQPVAFWCNPISGHNTLYWYLQNLGQGPELLIRYENEEAVDDSQLPKDRFSAERLKGVDSTLKIQPAELGDSAVYLCASSLGLKGSTDTQYFGPGTRLTVL.

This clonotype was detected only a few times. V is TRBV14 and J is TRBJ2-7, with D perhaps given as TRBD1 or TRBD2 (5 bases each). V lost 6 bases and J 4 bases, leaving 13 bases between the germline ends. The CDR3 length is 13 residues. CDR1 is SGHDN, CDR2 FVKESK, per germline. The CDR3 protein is CASRDLGGYEQYF. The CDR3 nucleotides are TGTGCCAGCAGGGACCTTGGGGGTTACGAGCAGTACTTC. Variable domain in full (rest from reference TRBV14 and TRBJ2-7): EAGVTQFPSHSVIEKGQTVTLRCDPISGHDNLYWYRRVMGKEIKFLLHFVKESKQDESGMPNNRFLAERTGGTYSTLKVQPAELEDSGVYFCASRDLGGYEQYFGPGTRLTVT.

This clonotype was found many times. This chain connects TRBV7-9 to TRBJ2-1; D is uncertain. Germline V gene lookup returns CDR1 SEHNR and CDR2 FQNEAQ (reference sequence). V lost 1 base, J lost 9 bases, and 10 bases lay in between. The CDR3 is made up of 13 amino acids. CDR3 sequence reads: CASSLDPVGEQFF. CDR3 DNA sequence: TGTGCCAGCAGCTTAGACCCGGTCGGTGAGCAGTTCTTC.

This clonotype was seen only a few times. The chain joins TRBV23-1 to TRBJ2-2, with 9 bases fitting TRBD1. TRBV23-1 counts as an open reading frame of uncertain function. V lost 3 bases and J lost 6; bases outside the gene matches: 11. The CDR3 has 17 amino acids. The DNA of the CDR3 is TGCGCCAGCAGTCATCCCCCGGGACAGGGTCCGGCCGGGGAGCTGTTTTTT. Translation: CASSHPPGQGPAGELFF.